This record covers a single TCR beta chain. These data come from a study of cytomegalovirus exposure and HLA in healthy donors. 13 Jbeta primers and 60 Vbeta primers were used for the PCR. Sequencing was performed with immunoSEQ multiplex PCR; in TCRdb, only in-frame clones are kept and a portion is missing. The sample has about 59,000 clones, 70% to 75% seen once. With V trimmed by 5 bases and J by 4 bases, 8 bases remained unmatched. This CDR3 region has 16 residues. Germline loops: CDR1 MNHEY, CDR2 SMNVEV (reference sequence). Specimen: PBMCs. The genes are TRBV27 and TRBJ1-1; TRBD1 agrees at 12 bases. The sequence came from a man aged 30-40 years in good health and CMV-seropositive. CDR3 DNA sequence: TGTGCCAGCAGTAGGGGACAGGGGGCGCGAGGCACTGAAGCTTTCTTT. Amino acid sequence: CASSRGQGARGTEAFF.